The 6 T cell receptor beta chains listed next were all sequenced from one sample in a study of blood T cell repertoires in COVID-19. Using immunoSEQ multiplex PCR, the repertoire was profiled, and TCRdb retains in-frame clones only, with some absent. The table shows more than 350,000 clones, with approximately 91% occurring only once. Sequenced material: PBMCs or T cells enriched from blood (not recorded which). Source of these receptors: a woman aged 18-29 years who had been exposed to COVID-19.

CDR3 region: CASSLAGGSGYTF. The CDR3 DNA follows: TGTGCCAGCAGCTTGGCAGGGGGATCTGGCTACACCTTC. The chain recombines TRBV11-2 with TRBJ1-2, with 7 positions matching TRBD1. The germline CDR1 and CDR2 sequences are SGHAT and FQNNGV. The CDR3 totals 13 residues. Unmatched junction bases numbered 5, after V lost 3 bases and J lost 7 bases. The whole variable domain, remainder taken from reference TRBV11-2 and TRBJ1-2, is EAGVAQSPRYKIIEKRQSVAFWCNPISGHATLYWYQQILGQGPKLLIQFQNNGVVDDSQLPKDRFSAERLKGVDSTLKIQPAKLEDSAVYLCASSLAGGSGYTFGSGTRLTVV.

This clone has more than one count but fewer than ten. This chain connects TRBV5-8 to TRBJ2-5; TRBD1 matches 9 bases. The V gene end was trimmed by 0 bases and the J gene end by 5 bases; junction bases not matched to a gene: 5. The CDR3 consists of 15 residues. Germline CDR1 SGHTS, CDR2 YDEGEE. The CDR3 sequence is CASSLARTGVETQYF. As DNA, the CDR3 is TGTGCCAGCAGCTTGGCTCGGACAGGGGTTGAGACCCAGTACTTC. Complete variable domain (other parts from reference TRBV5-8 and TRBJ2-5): EAGVTQSPTHLIKTRGQQATLRCSPISGHTSVYWYQQALGLGLQFLLWYDEGEERNRGNFPPRFSGRQFPNYSSELNVNALELEDSALYLCASSLARTGVETQYFGPGTRLLVL.

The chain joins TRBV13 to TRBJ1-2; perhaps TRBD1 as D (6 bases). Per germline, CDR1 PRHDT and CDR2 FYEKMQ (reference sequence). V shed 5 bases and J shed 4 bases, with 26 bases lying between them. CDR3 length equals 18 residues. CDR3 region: CASSALDTGLSLLYGYTF. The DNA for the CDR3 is TGTGCCAGCAGCGCCCTAGATACAGGGTTATCCCTCCTCTATGGCTACACCTTC.

The CDR3 sequence: CASTTGRGINTDTQYF. In DNA form, the CDR3 reads TGTGCCAGCACCACCGGGCGGGGGATTAACACAGATACGCAGTATTTT. The chain has TRBV9 and TRBJ2-3; 7 nucleotides line up with TRBD2. V gave up 6 bases and J gave up 2 bases; unmatched junction bases: 12. This CDR3 has 16 amino acids. From germline, CDR1 is SGDLS and CDR2 YYNGEE.

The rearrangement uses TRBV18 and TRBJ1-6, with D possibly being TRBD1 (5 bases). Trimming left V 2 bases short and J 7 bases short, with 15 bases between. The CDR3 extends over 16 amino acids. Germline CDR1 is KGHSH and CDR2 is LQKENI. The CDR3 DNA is TGTGCCAGCTCACCAGGGCAGGGCCCATTAAATTCACCCCTCCACTTT. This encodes CASSPGQGPLNSPLHF.

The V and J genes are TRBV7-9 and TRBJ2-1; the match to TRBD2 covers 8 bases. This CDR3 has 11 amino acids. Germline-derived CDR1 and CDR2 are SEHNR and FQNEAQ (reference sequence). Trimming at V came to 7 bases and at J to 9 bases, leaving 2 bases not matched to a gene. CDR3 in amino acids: CASTAGGEQFF. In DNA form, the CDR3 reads TGTGCCAGCACCGCGGGAGGTGAGCAGTTCTTC. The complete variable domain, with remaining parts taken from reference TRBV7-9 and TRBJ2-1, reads DTGVSQNPRHKITKRGQNVTFRCDPISEHNRLYWYRQTLGQGPEFLTYFQNEAQLEKSRLLSDRFSAERPKGSFSTLEIQRTEQGDSAMYLCASTAGGEQFFGPGTRLTVL.